These 26 T cell receptor beta chains originate from one sample sequenced in a study of response to subunit inactivated influenza vaccine. TCRdb analysed the RT-PCR reads with MiXCR anew, one entry per CDR3 protein. The table lists over 650,000 distinct CDR3 sequences, less than 20% of them singletons. This sample comprised PBMCs from blood, obtained approximately 5 days after vaccination. These receptors came from a man aged 45 to 65 who received an inactivated influenza vaccine.

The chain couples TRBV18 to TRBJ2-3; 9 nucleotides align to TRBD2. This CDR3 is 16 amino acids long. V trimming: 2 bases; J trimming: 4 bases; junction bases outside the gene matches: 7. The germline CDR1 and CDR2 sequences are KGHSH and LQKENI. The CDR3 DNA is TGTGCCAGCTCACCAGTTCTAGCGGGAACCTCAGATACGCAGTATTTT. This translates into CASSPVLAGTSDTQYF.

J is TRBJ1-4 and V is TRBV12-3 or TRBV12-4; 8 bases line up with TRBD1. The junction had 5 bases not matched to a gene; V was cut back by 6 bases and J by 5 bases. This CDR3 has 14 residues. This CDR3 is CASSGQGRNEKLFF. In nucleotides, the CDR3 is TGTGCCAGCAGCGGACAGGGTCGAAATGAAAAACTGTTTTTT.

The chain uses TRBV7-8 and TRBJ1-6; D not certain. CDR3 length equals 15 residues. Germline assignment: CDR1 SGHVS and CDR2 FQNEAQ. Between the trimmed V and J ends, which lost 1 base and 5 bases, there was a span of 9 bases. In DNA, the CDR3 is TGTGCCAGCAGCTTAGGAAGCCAGAATAATTCACCCCTCCACTTT. It is translated as CASSLGSQNNSPLHF.

This clonotype was recorded a few times. The V call is TRBV20-1, the J call TRBJ2-5, with D possibly matching TRBD1 (7 bases). V gave up 6 bases and J gave up 5 bases, with 28 bases separating them. The CDR3 spans 17 residues. Germline V gene lookup returns CDR1 DFQATT and CDR2 SNEGSKA (reference sequence). CDR3: CSANNPNSPTGRETQYF. CDR3 nucleotides: TGCAGTGCCAACAACCCCAATTCCCCGACAGGGAGGGAGACCCAGTACTTC.

The V gene is TRBV4-1, the J gene TRBJ2-1; 10 nucleotides line up with TRBD2. The V and J ends lost 4 bases and 16 bases, in that order; junction bases with no gene match: 19. This CDR3 spans 16 amino acids. Germline V gene sequence: CDR1 MGHRA, CDR2 YSYEKL. The CDR3 reads CASSLYGLAGAGLFFF. In DNA, the CDR3 is TGCGCCAGCAGCCTCTACGGGCTAGCGGGAGCCGGATTGTTCTTCTTC.

This clonotype has only a few counts. The V and J genes are TRBV20-1 and TRBJ2-7; 9 nucleotides align to TRBD1. Looked up from germline, CDR1 is DFQATT and CDR2 is SNEGSKA (reference sequence). V gave up 6 bases and J gave up 5 bases; unmatched junction bases: 8. The CDR3 runs 13 residues. The CDR3, as DNA: TGCAGTGCGGAAGGGACAGGGTTCCACGAGCAGTACTTC. This translates into CSAEGTGFHEQYF.

The chain carries TRBV27 and TRBJ2-7, with D maybe TRBD1 (5 bases). Looked up from germline, CDR1 is MNHEY and CDR2 is SMNVEV (reference sequence). This CDR3 has 14 residues. Trimming shortened V by 5 bases and J by 2 bases, and 13 bases separated the two germline ends. The CDR3 reads CASSPKTDTYEQYF. The CDR3 DNA reads TGTGCCAGCAGTCCGAAGACAGACACCTACGAGCAGTACTTC.

This clonotype occurred a few times. The rearrangement joins TRBV12-3 or TRBV12-4 to TRBJ2-7; D gene ambiguous. V lost 1 base and J lost 1, with 8 bases in between. CDR3 length equals 14 residues. Here the CDR3 DNA reads TGTGCCAGCAGTTTAGACAGTAAGTCCTACGAGCAGTACTTC. This sequence encodes CASSLDSKSYEQYF.

This clonotype was detected only a few times. The V call is TRBV5-1, the J call TRBJ2-7; D not certain. Germline V gives CDR1 SGHRS, CDR2 YFSETQ. Trimming pared 3 bases from V and 2 bases from J, leaving 15 bases between. There are 15 residues in the CDR3. CDR3 residues: CASSSDAPTPYEQYF. DNA for the CDR3: TGCGCCAGCAGCTCCGACGCACCGACGCCCTACGAGCAGTACTTC.

V gene TRBV5-1 combines with J gene TRBJ2-5; 8 nucleotides agree with TRBD1. The V gene end was trimmed by 0 bases and the J gene end by 2 bases; junction bases not matched to a gene: 6. The CDR3 totals 16 residues. CDR1 and CDR2 from the germline V gene are SGHRS and YFSETQ. CDR3: CASSLGGQGSQETQYF. CDR3 DNA: TGCGCCAGCAGCTTGGGTGGACAGGGTTCACAAGAGACCCAGTACTTC.

V usage is TRBV11-1 and J usage is TRBJ2-7, with 7 bases fitting TRBD1. The length of the CDR3 is 16 residues. With 3 bases clipped from V and 0 bases from J, the junction kept 8 bases outside the gene matches. Germline V CDR1 and CDR2: SGHAT, FQDESV (reference sequence). The CDR3 region has the DNA TGTGCCAGCAGCTTTAGTTCCGGGACAGTCTCCTACGAGCAGTACTTC. Its protein product is CASSFSSGTVSYEQYF.

The chain couples TRBV6-1 to TRBJ1-5; 7 positions match TRBD1. Germline values: CDR1 MNHNS, CDR2 SASEGT. The J segment lost 4 bases and the V segment lost 6 bases, leaving 9 bases of the junction unmatched. This CDR3 is built from 15 residues. The CDR3 sequence: CASSKRTGQNQPQHF. The CDR3 DNA follows: TGTGCCAGCAGCAAGAGGACAGGCCAAAATCAGCCCCAGCATTTT.

This clonotype was observed a single time. This sequence joins TRBV7-9 and TRBJ2-5, with a tentative D call TRBD2 (5 bases). The germline gives CDR1 SEHNR, CDR2 FQNEAQ (reference sequence). The CDR3 length is 14 residues. V was shortened by 7 bases and J by 5 bases, with 17 bases between the two germline ends. The CDR3 loop is CASIGSGGMETQYF. DNA of the CDR3: TGTGCCAGCATCGGAAGCGGTGGGATGGAGACCCAGTACTTC.

This clonotype was detected only a few times. V is TRBV12-3 or TRBV12-4 and J is TRBJ1-4; D unclear. V gave up 2 bases and J gave up 6 bases, with 7 bases separating them. CDR3 size: 13 residues. The CDR3 DNA follows: TGTGCCAGCAGTTTAATAGGAGATGAAAAACTGTTTTTT. This encodes CASSLIGDEKLFF.

At least ten counts were recorded for this clonotype. The chain couples TRBV5-1 to TRBJ1-1; maybe TRBD1 (6 bases). Trimming removed 1 base at V and 5 bases at J, with 9 bases between. CDR3 length: 13 residues. The germline V gene has CDR1 SGHRS and CDR2 YFSETQ. The CDR3 DNA is TGCGCCAGCAGCTTGCCAGGGGTGACTGAAGCTTTCTTT. Translation: CASSLPGVTEAFF.

This chain links TRBV29-1 with TRBJ1-2, with no clear D. The CDR3 totals 14 residues. The germline CDR1 and CDR2 sequences are SQVTM and ANQGSEA. V was shortened by 4 bases and J by 0 bases, with 12 bases between the two germline ends. CDR3 in amino acids: CSVGPAATNYGYTF. The CDR3 DNA reads TGCAGCGTTGGACCGGCGGCCACTAACTATGGCTACACCTTC.

This clonotype was found many times. The rearrangement links TRBV12-3 or TRBV12-4 to TRBJ2-5; D is perhaps TRBD1 (6 bases). With 6 bases removed from V and 5 bases from J, the gap between germline ends came to 13 bases. The CDR3 spans 13 residues. The CDR3 DNA reads TGTGCCAGCAGACTCACAGGGTCGGAGACCCAGTACTTC. It yields the protein CASRLTGSETQYF.

CDR3 amino acids: CASSRTGTSGVFPPSYNEQFF. The CDR3 DNA reads TGCGCCAGCAGCCGGACCGGGACTAGCGGGGTATTTCCACCCTCCTACAATGAGCAGTTCTTC. The chain joins TRBV4-1 to TRBJ2-1; 13 bases agree with TRBD2. This CDR3 has 21 residues. Germline CDR1 reads MGHRA; CDR2 reads YSYEKL. Trimming removed 4 bases from V and 0 bases from J; junction bases left unmatched: 15.

The chain joins TRBV12-3 or TRBV12-4 to TRBJ2-5, with TRBD2 matching over 8 bases. CDR3 size: 15 residues. The ends lost 3 bases at V and 4 bases at J; junction bases unmatched: 7. The CDR3 nucleotides are TGTGCCAGCAGTTTGCAGCGGGGGCGTCGAGAGACCCAGTACTTC. This translates into CASSLQRGRRETQYF.

The rearrangement links TRBV7-9 to TRBJ2-4, with D perhaps matching TRBD2 (6 bases). V lost 5 bases to trimming and J lost 0 bases, with 14 bases between them. CDR1 is SEHNR and CDR2 is FQNEAQ in the germline V gene (reference sequence). The CDR3 is 16 amino acids. Written as DNA, the CDR3 is TGTGCCAGCAGCCCCACGGGACTCCTAGCCAAAAACATTCAGTACTTC. Translating it yields CASSPTGLLAKNIQYF. Looking up the rest from reference TRBV7-9 and TRBJ2-4 gives the full variable domain: DTGVSQNPRHKITKRGQNVTFRCDPISEHNRLYWYRQTLGQGPEFLTYFQNEAQLEKSRLLSDRFSAERPKGSFSTLEIQRTEQGDSAMYLCASSPTGLLAKNIQYFGAGTRLSVL.

Only a few counts were recorded for this clonotype. V and J are TRBV4-1 and TRBJ2-5, with TRBD2 matching 12 bases. Trimming at V came to 2 bases and at J to 4 bases, leaving 5 bases not matched to a gene. The length of the CDR3 is 16 residues. Germline V lookup: CDR1 MGHRA, CDR2 YSYEKL. CDR3 bases: TGCGCCAGCAGCCAAAGACTAGCGGGGGCCGGAGAGACCCAGTACTTC. Its translation is CASSQRLAGAGETQYF.

The chain uses TRBV12-3 or TRBV12-4 and TRBJ2-1; TRBD2 is a possible D gene (6 bases). This CDR3 has 14 amino acids. Trimming left V 7 bases short and J 5 bases short, with 15 bases between. DNA of the CDR3: TGTGCCAGCATGAACGGGACTTTTGACAATGAGCAGTTCTTC. Protein product: CASMNGTFDNEQFF.

This clonotype was counted only a few times. This sequence joins TRBV9 and TRBJ2-5; 7 bases are a match to TRBD2. V was clipped by 0 bases and J by 2 bases; unmatched bases: 4. The CDR3 has 15 amino acids. Germline V gives CDR1 SGDLS, CDR2 YYNGEE. The CDR3 here is CASSVGTSEQETQYF. The CDR3 coding sequence is TGTGCCAGCAGCGTAGGTACTAGCGAGCAAGAGACCCAGTACTTC.

This chain connects TRBV20-1 to TRBJ1-2, with unresolved D. The CDR3 runs 12 residues. V shed 4 bases and J shed 4 bases, with 10 bases lying between them. Per germline, CDR1 DFQATT and CDR2 SNEGSKA (reference sequence). For the CDR3, the DNA is TGCAGTGCTAACCCGGAGCTCTATGGCTACACCTTC. Its protein product is CSANPELYGYTF.

This clonotype has a count of ten or more. This chain joins TRBV7-2 and TRBJ2-7, with no clear D. V lost 1 base, J lost 2 bases, and 6 bases lay in between. CDR1 and CDR2 from the germline V gene are SGHTA and FQGNSA. CDR3 length: 13 amino acids. CDR3 DNA sequence: TGTGCCAGCAGCTTAGTCGCTGCCTACGAGCAGTACTTC. Amino acid sequence: CASSLVAAYEQYF.

In this sample, this clonotype turned up a few times. The chain couples TRBV15 to TRBJ2-7; 8 bases fit TRBD1. J was trimmed by 4 bases and V by 1 base; bases with no gene match: 3. From germline, CDR1 is LNHNV and CDR2 YYDKDF (reference sequence). The CDR3 is 14 amino acids. CDR3 DNA: TGTGCCACCAGCAGAGGGACAGGGTTTTACGAGCAGTACTTC. Protein product: CATSRGTGFYEQYF.